The 26 T cell receptor beta chains given below trace back to one sample, sequenced in a study of cytomegalovirus exposure and HLA in healthy donors. The data were produced by immunoSEQ multiplex PCR, yet TCRdb's version contains in-frame clones alone and is incomplete. Among roughly 250,000 clones listed, approximately 86% were seen once. The specimen was PBMCs. These receptors originate from a woman in her twenties or thirties in good health and CMV-seropositive.

This rearrangement joins TRBV25-1 to TRBJ2-7, with D possibly matching TRBD2 (6 bases). CDR1 MGHDK and CDR2 SYGVNS come from the germline V gene. The CDR3 covers 14 residues. V was pared by 4 bases and J by 3 bases, with 13 bases between. The CDR3 coding sequence is TGTGCCAGCAGTGTGGCGGGGTCTTACTACGAGCAGTACTTC. This gives the protein CASSVAGSYYEQYF.

The V call is TRBV28, the J call TRBJ2-2; D gene uncertain. Germline V gene sequence: CDR1 MDHEN, CDR2 SYDVKM. This CDR3 has 16 residues. V was trimmed by 3 bases and J by 4 bases, leaving 15 bases between them. CDR3 loop: CASSFWSVPGTGELFF. The CDR3 nucleotides read TGTGCCAGCAGTTTTTGGAGCGTTCCCGGCACCGGGGAGCTGTTTTTT.

The genes are TRBV13 and TRBJ2-7; 9 bases map to TRBD1. In germline, CDR1 is PRHDT, CDR2 FYEKMQ (reference sequence). The CDR3 is 15 residues long. Germline trimming cut 5 bases from V and 5 bases from J; bases unmatched to any gene: 10. CDR3 bases: TGTGCCAGCAGCCCCGCCGGGACAGGGAGGAACGAGCAGTACTTC. This codes for CASSPAGTGRNEQYF.

This chain connects TRBV18 to TRBJ1-5; possible D gene TRBD1, 6 bases. In germline, CDR1 is KGHSH, CDR2 LQKENI. CDR3 size: 13 residues. The V end was cut by 6 bases, the J end by 6 bases, with 12 bases between. In nucleotides, the CDR3 is TGTGCCAGCTCGCTACAGGGAAGTCAGCCCCAGCATTTT. Translation: CASSLQGSQPQHF.

The rearrangement uses TRBV7-6 and TRBJ2-4; 8 bases line up with TRBD2. J lost 6 bases, V lost 5 bases, and 6 bases had no gene match. Germline assignment: CDR1 SGHVS and CDR2 FNYEAQ. The CDR3 is 14 amino acids. The CDR3 loop reads CASSALAAANIQYF. The CDR3 DNA reads as TGTGCCAGCAGCGCACTAGCGGCTGCAAACATTCAGTACTTC.

V is TRBV10-1 and J is TRBJ1-5, with a weak D call TRBD1 (6 bases). This CDR3 has 13 residues. Germline assignment: CDR1 WNHNN and CDR2 SYGVQD (reference sequence). Trimming left V 0 bases short and J 9 bases short, with 9 bases between. The CDR3 sequence: CASSESWGLPQHF. The CDR3 DNA reads TGCGCCAGCAGTGAGTCGTGGGGGCTGCCCCAGCATTTT.

This clone came up once. V is TRBV27 and J is TRBJ1-2; D not resolved. The germline gives CDR1 MNHEY, CDR2 SMNVEV (reference sequence). The CDR3 totals 16 residues. Trimming left V 2 bases short and J 0 bases short, with 13 bases between. The CDR3 here is CASSLIGGNTNYGYTF. The CDR3, as DNA: TGTGCCAGCAGTTTAATCGGAGGGAATACTAACTATGGCTACACCTTC.

The V call is TRBV5-1, the J call TRBJ2-7; 12 bases align to TRBD2. From germline, CDR1 is SGHRS and CDR2 YFSETQ. The ends lost 0 bases at V and 7 bases at J; junction bases unmatched: 8. The CDR3 has 16 amino acids. The CDR3 protein is CASSLAPTSGSDEQYF. Written as DNA, the CDR3 is TGCGCCAGCAGCTTGGCGCCGACTAGCGGGAGTGATGAGCAGTACTTC.

The rearrangement links TRBV14 to TRBJ2-5; 11 bases are a match to TRBD2. The V and J ends lost 3 bases and 2 bases, in that order; junction bases with no gene match: 5. Germline-derived CDR1 and CDR2 are SGHDN and FVKESK. The CDR3 loop spans 16 amino acids. CDR3 sequence reads: CASSQWGLADQETQYF. CDR3 coding DNA: TGTGCCAGCAGCCAGTGGGGACTAGCGGATCAAGAGACCCAGTACTTC.

The chain recombines TRBV4-1 with TRBJ1-1, with D uncertain. Germline V CDR1 and CDR2: MGHRA, YSYEKL. Trimming left V 0 bases short and J 1 base short, with 12 bases between. The CDR3 runs to 16 residues. CDR3 bases: TGCGCCAGCAGCCAAGACACCTACAGTGAGAACACTGAAGCTTTCTTT. It encodes CASSQDTYSENTEAFF.

There are a few counts of this clone. This rearrangement joins TRBV18 to TRBJ2-3; D uncertain. Germline V CDR1 and CDR2: KGHSH, LQKENI. This CDR3 is 15 amino acids long. The V gene lost 3 bases and the J gene lost 4 bases, with 14 bases spanning the gap. CDR3 nucleotide sequence: TGTGCCAGCTCACCGCCCCGACACTTCGCAGATACGCAGTATTTT. Translating it yields CASSPPRHFADTQYF.

V gene TRBV5-1 combines with J gene TRBJ2-3, with 8 positions matching TRBD2. The CDR3 consists of 16 residues. CDR1 and CDR2 from the germline V gene are SGHRS and YFSETQ. The J segment lost 4 bases and the V segment lost 3 bases, leaving 10 bases of the junction unmatched. DNA of the CDR3: TGCGCCAGCAGCTCCTCAGCGGGAGTACCGGCAGATACGCAGTATTTT. Translation gives CASSSSAGVPADTQYF.

This chain connects TRBV13 to TRBJ2-5, with 13 bases fitting TRBD2. V trimming: 4 bases; J trimming: 5 bases; junction bases outside the gene matches: 10. The CDR3 sequence is 17 residues long. From germline, CDR1 is PRHDT and CDR2 FYEKMQ (reference sequence). The CDR3 is CASSSQGLAGTGETQYF. Here the CDR3 DNA reads TGTGCCAGCAGCTCACAGGGACTAGCGGGAACCGGGGAGACCCAGTACTTC.

The V gene is TRBV7-9, the J gene TRBJ2-3; TRBD1 agrees at 8 bases. The germline gives CDR1 SEHNR, CDR2 FQNEAQ (reference sequence). The V gene end was trimmed by 6 bases and the J gene end by 7 bases; junction bases not matched to a gene: 9. The CDR3 loop spans 14 amino acids. The CDR3 bases are TGTGCCAGCAGGGGAACAGGGGGGACGAATACGCAGTATTTT. Translating it yields CASRGTGGTNTQYF.

The chain recombines TRBV11-2 with TRBJ2-1, with 12 bases that match TRBD2. The junction had 8 bases not matched to a gene; V was cut back by 4 bases and J by 7 bases. This CDR3 is 16 amino acids long. The germline CDR1 and CDR2 sequences are SGHAT and FQNNGV. The CDR3 DNA reads as TGTGCCAGCAGCTATCTACTAGCGGGAGGTGGTAATGAGCAGTTCTTC. Translated: CASSYLLAGGGNEQFF.

The chain links TRBV25-1 to TRBJ1-1; D unresolved. Trimming removed 0 bases at V and 6 bases at J, with 8 bases between. The CDR3 contains 13 residues. The germline gives CDR1 MGHDK, CDR2 SYGVNS. The CDR3 DNA reads as TGTGCCAGCAGTGAATACTTTTTATCTGAAGCTTTCTTT. It translates to CASSEYFLSEAFF. The full variable domain, its missing parts supplied by reference TRBV25-1 and TRBJ1-1, is EADIYQTPRYLVIGTGKKITLECSQTMGHDKMYWYQQDPGMELHLIHYSYGVNSTEKGDLSSESTVSRIRTEHFPLTLESARPSHTSQYLCASSEYFLSEAFFGQGTRLTVV.

The chain combines TRBV6-1 with TRBJ2-6; the D is unclear. The CDR3 length is 18 residues. Germline V gives CDR1 MNHNS, CDR2 SASEGT. The V gene lost 3 bases and the J gene lost 3 bases, with 18 bases spanning the gap. Here the CDR3 reads CASSEVLYSGLGANVLTF. CDR3 nucleotide sequence: TGTGCCAGCAGTGAGGTTTTGTATAGTGGGCTTGGGGCCAACGTCCTGACTTTC.

The V gene is TRBV18, the J gene TRBJ2-3; maybe TRBD2 (6 bases). V was shortened by 2 bases and J by 0 bases, with 12 bases between the two germline ends. CDR3 length equals 16 residues. The germline V gene has CDR1 KGHSH and CDR2 LQKENI. The CDR3 loop reads CASSPVISGSTDTQYF. The CDR3 DNA sequence: TGTGCCAGCTCACCAGTTATTAGCGGTAGCACAGATACGCAGTATTTT.

The CDR3 spells CASSEARGGWVEQFF. Written as DNA, the CDR3 is TGTGCCAGCAGTGAAGCGCGCGGAGGGTGGGTTGAGCAGTTCTTC. The chain is built from TRBV2 and TRBJ2-1; D might be TRBD2 (6 bases). Looked up from germline, CDR1 is SNHLY and CDR2 is FYNNEI. The CDR3 runs 15 residues. The V and J ends lost 0 bases and 9 bases respectively, with 15 bases between them. The entire variable domain, with the rest obtained from reference TRBV2 and TRBJ2-1, is as follows: EPEVTQTPSHQVTQMGQEVILRCVPISNHLYFYWYRQILGQKVEFLVSFYNNEISEKSEIFDDQFSVERPDGSNFTLKIRSTKLEDSAMYFCASSEARGGWVEQFFGPGTRLTVL.

The V and J genes are TRBV5-5 and TRBJ1-3, with a weak D call TRBD1 (5 bases). V was clipped by 1 base and J by 0 bases, with 11 bases between them. CDR1 SGHKS and CDR2 YYEKEE come from the germline V gene (reference sequence). The CDR3 covers 16 residues. The CDR3 here is CASSLLGTYSGNTIYF. Written as DNA, the CDR3 is TGTGCCAGCAGCTTGCTCGGGACTTACTCTGGAAACACCATATATTTT.

The genes are TRBV7-3 and TRBJ2-5, with 8 bases aligning to TRBD2. This CDR3 comprises 16 residues. V trimming: 0 bases; J trimming: 2 bases; junction bases outside the gene matches: 5. Germline assignment: CDR1 SGHTA and CDR2 FQGTGA. The CDR3 bases are TGTGCCAGCAGCTTAACTGGGGCGGGAGGTCAAGAGACCCAGTACTTC. This gives the protein CASSLTGAGGQETQYF.

The rearrangement uses TRBV30 and TRBJ1-1; TRBD1 might be the D (5 bases). V lost 2 bases, J lost 1 base, and 8 bases lay in between. The CDR3 extends over 13 amino acids. Germline values: CDR1 GTSNPN, CDR2 SVGIG (reference sequence). The CDR3 DNA sequence: TGTGCCTGGAGTTTTGACAGGAACACTGAAGCTTTCTTT. Its protein product is CAWSFDRNTEAFF.

J is TRBJ2-7 and V is TRBV27, with TRBD2 matching over 7 bases. CDR3 length: 14 residues. With 6 bases clipped from V and 5 bases from J, the junction kept 10 bases outside the gene matches. CDR1 and CDR2 from the germline V gene are MNHEY and SMNVEV (reference sequence). In nucleotides, the CDR3 is TGTGCCAGCAGCCCTAGCGGCCCCCTGCACGAGCAGTACTTC. Its protein product is CASSPSGPLHEQYF.

The CDR3 sequence: CASSLIAGGNEQFF. The CDR3 DNA is TGTGCCAGCAGCTTGATAGCGGGAGGAAATGAGCAGTTCTTC. The chain is built from TRBV5-4 and TRBJ2-1, with 10 bases matching TRBD2. Germline CDR1 SGHNT, CDR2 YYREEE (reference sequence). The length of the CDR3 is 14 residues. The V and J ends lost 1 base and 7 bases, in that order; junction bases with no gene match: 2.

This clone has more than one count but fewer than ten. J is TRBJ1-2 and V is TRBV30, with TRBD1 as a possible D gene (5 bases). The CDR3 contains 11 residues. In germline, CDR1 is GTSNPN, CDR2 SVGIG (reference sequence). The ends were cut back, 7 bases at V and 5 bases at J, with 11 bases in the middle. The CDR3 bases are TGTGCCTCCATGACAGCGTATGGCTACACCTTC. Amino acid sequence: CASMTAYGYTF.

The J gene is TRBJ2-1, the V gene TRBV29-1, with D tentatively TRBD1 (6 bases). V lost 7 bases to trimming and J lost 6 bases, with 16 bases between them. Germline V gives CDR1 SQVTM, CDR2 ANQGSEA. This CDR3 has 13 amino acids. The CDR3 here is CSATGMLGNEQFF. In DNA, the CDR3 is TGCAGCGCAACAGGGATGTTGGGCAATGAGCAGTTCTTC.